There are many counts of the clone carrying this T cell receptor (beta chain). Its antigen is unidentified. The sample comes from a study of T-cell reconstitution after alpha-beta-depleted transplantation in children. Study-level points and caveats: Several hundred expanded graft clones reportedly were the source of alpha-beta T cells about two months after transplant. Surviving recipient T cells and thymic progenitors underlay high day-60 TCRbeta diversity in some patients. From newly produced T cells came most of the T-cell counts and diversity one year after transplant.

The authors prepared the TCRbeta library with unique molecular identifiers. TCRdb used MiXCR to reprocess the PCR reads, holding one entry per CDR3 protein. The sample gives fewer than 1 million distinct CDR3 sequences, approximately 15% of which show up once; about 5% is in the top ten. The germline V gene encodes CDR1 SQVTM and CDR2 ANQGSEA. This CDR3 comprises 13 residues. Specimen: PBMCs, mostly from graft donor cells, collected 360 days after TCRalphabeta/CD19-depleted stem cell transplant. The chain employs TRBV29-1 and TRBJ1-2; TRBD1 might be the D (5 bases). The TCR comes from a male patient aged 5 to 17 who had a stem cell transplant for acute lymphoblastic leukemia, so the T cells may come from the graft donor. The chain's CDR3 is CSAPPGGVEGYTF. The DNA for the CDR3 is TGCAGTGCCCCCCCGGGGGGAGTAGAAGGCTACACCTTC.